The 20 T cell receptor beta chains below all came from one sample that was sequenced in a study of blood T cell repertoires in COVID-19. Data came from immunoSEQ multiplex PCR; TCRdb stores just in-frame clones and leaves some out. The top ten clones hold approximately 3% of a sample with roughly 200,000 clones, roughly 86% of them seen once. Sequenced: peripheral blood. These receptors all come from a man in his sixties with acute or convalescent COVID-19.

The rearrangement links TRBV7-9 to TRBJ2-2; D is uncertain. The CDR3 is made up of 16 amino acids. Germline values: CDR1 SEHNR, CDR2 FQNEAQ (reference sequence). The ends were cut back, 2 bases at V and 8 bases at J, with 18 bases in the middle. The CDR3 region is CASSLYQALVGGELFF. The CDR3 DNA reads as TGTGCCAGCAGCTTATATCAAGCGCTGGTTGGGGGGGAGCTGTTTTTT.

The rearrangement uses TRBV5-1 and TRBJ1-2; 7 nucleotides align to TRBD1. V lost 4 bases, J lost 6 bases, and 3 bases stayed unmatched. Germline values: CDR1 SGHRS, CDR2 YFSETQ. The CDR3 consists of 12 residues. CDR3 region: CASSRTGDGYTF. For the CDR3, the DNA is TGCGCCAGCAGCCGTACAGGGGATGGCTACACCTTC.

The chain joins TRBV7-6 to TRBJ2-5; 11 nucleotides align to TRBD1. J gave up 3 bases and V 0 bases, and 0 bases lay outside the gene matches. The CDR3 is made up of 15 amino acids. Looked up from germline, CDR1 is SGHVS and CDR2 is FNYEAQ. This CDR3 reads CASSLAGQGEETQYF. CDR3 coding DNA: TGTGCCAGCAGCTTAGCGGGACAGGGGGAAGAGACCCAGTACTTC.

This chain links TRBV6-4 with TRBJ1-1; 7 bases agree with TRBD1. The CDR3 runs 15 residues. V shed 4 bases, J shed 0 bases, and the junction held 5 bases outside the gene matches. Germline V gives CDR1 MRHNA, CDR2 SNTAGT. The DNA of the CDR3 is TGTGCCAGCAGTGCGACGACAGGGATGAACACTGAAGCTTTCTTT. It translates to CASSATTGMNTEAFF.

The V call is TRBV6-5, the J call TRBJ1-6, with a tentative D call TRBD1 (5 bases). There are 12 residues in the CDR3. CDR1 and CDR2 (germline): MNHEY, SVGAGI. Between the trimmed V and J ends, which lost 6 bases and 9 bases, there was a span of 9 bases. The CDR3 DNA is TGTGCCAGCAGCAGAACAGGTTCACCCCTCCACTTT. It encodes CASSRTGSPLHF.

The chain carries TRBV7-7 and TRBJ2-2; D gene unclear. Between the trimmed V and J ends, which lost 5 bases and 3 bases, there was a span of 7 bases. The CDR3 length is 13 residues. Germline V CDR1 and CDR2: SSHAT, FNYEAQ (reference sequence). The CDR3: CASSLTDTGELFF. The CDR3 region has the DNA TGTGCCAGCAGCCTTACGGACACCGGGGAGCTGTTTTTT.

This clone was seen only a few times. This chain joins TRBV2 and TRBJ1-5, with D perhaps TRBD1 (6 bases). This CDR3 contains 14 residues. V lost 4 bases, J lost 4 bases, and 11 bases lay in between. Germline assignment: CDR1 SNHLY and CDR2 FYNNEI. The DNA of the CDR3 is TGTGCCAGCAGTGGGTCGAGGGGGAATCAGCCCCAGCATTTT. Protein product: CASSGSRGNQPQHF.

This clone occurred once. CDR3 sequence (DNA): TGTGCCAGCAGTTACTCCGGGGGTACTAGCACAGATACGCAGTATTTT. Its translation is CASSYSGGTSTDTQYF. The chain carries TRBV6-5 and TRBJ2-3; the D gene is possibly TRBD2 (6 bases). The CDR3 totals 16 residues. The germline CDR1 and CDR2 sequences are MNHEY and SVGAGI. Between the trimmed V and J ends, which lost 0 bases and 0 bases, there was a span of 10 bases.

This sequence joins TRBV6-5 and TRBJ1-1, with D uncertain. Germline-derived CDR1 and CDR2 are MNHEY and SVGAGI. V lost 6 bases, J lost 3 bases, and 11 bases lay in between. The CDR3 contains 13 residues. CDR3 protein: CASSLGEHTEAFF. The CDR3 DNA reads as TGTGCCAGCAGCCTCGGGGAGCACACTGAAGCTTTCTTT.

This clone has just a few counts. This chain links TRBV9 with TRBJ1-1; D unclear. V was cut by 6 bases and J by 4 bases, with 4 bases left in between. This CDR3 spans 10 amino acids. The germline CDR1 and CDR2 sequences are SGDLS and YYNGEE. The CDR3 loop reads CASKPTEAFF. CDR3 bases: TGTGCCAGCAAGCCCACTGAAGCTTTCTTT.

This sequence joins TRBV5-1 and TRBJ2-5; the match to TRBD2 covers 7 bases. V shed 1 base, J shed 2 bases, and the junction held 5 bases outside the gene matches. The CDR3 runs to 15 residues. Germline V gene lookup returns CDR1 SGHRS and CDR2 YFSETQ. CDR3 protein: CASSLYGEGQETQYF. The CDR3 nucleotides are TGCGCCAGCAGCTTGTACGGGGAGGGACAAGAGACCCAGTACTTC. Based on the CDR3 plus reference TRBV5-1 and TRBJ2-5, the full variable domain is KAGVTQTPRYLIKTRGQQVTLSCSPISGHRSVSWYQQTPGQGLQFLFEYFSETQRNKGNFPGRFSGRQFSNSRSEMNVSTLELGDSALYLCASSLYGEGQETQYFGPGTRLLVL.

In its sample, this clone was seen a few times. V usage is TRBV19 and J usage is TRBJ2-5; 9 bases are a match to TRBD1. The V and J ends lost 5 bases and 4 bases, in that order; junction bases with no gene match: 5. From germline, CDR1 is LNHDA and CDR2 SQIVND (reference sequence). The CDR3 has 14 amino acids. The CDR3 DNA sequence: TGTGCCAGTAGTTCCGGGACAGGGCGAGAGACCCAGTACTTC. Its protein is CASSSGTGRETQYF.

The rearrangement uses TRBV27 and TRBJ2-7; 10 nucleotides match TRBD1. Losses at the gene ends were 6 bases for V and 2 bases for J; bases not matched to a gene: 7. This CDR3 spans 15 amino acids. CDR1 is MNHEY and CDR2 is SMNVEV in the germline V gene (reference sequence). Here the CDR3 DNA reads TGTGCCAGCAGCCGCCCGGGACAGGGGACCTACGAGCAGTACTTC. Translation gives CASSRPGQGTYEQYF.

The rearrangement joins TRBV5-4 to TRBJ2-1; 8 bases line up with TRBD1. This CDR3 is built from 15 residues. Germline V gene sequence: CDR1 SGHNT, CDR2 YYREEE (reference sequence). V dropped 4 bases and J dropped 2; count of bases not matched to a gene: 5. DNA of the CDR3: TGTGCCAGCAGCCAGACAGGGGACGCCTACAATGAGCAGTTCTTC. This codes for CASSQTGDAYNEQFF.

J is TRBJ2-3 and V is TRBV5-4; 9 bases are a match to TRBD2. CDR3 length: 16 amino acids. CDR1 and CDR2 (germline): SGHNT, YYREEE (reference sequence). The trim removed 1 base at V and 4 bases at J, leaving 7 bases unmatched. The CDR3 coding sequence is TGTGCCAGCAGCTTGATCGGCGGGGGGGCTGCAGATACGCAGTATTTT. Amino acids: CASSLIGGGAADTQYF.

This chain joins TRBV6-5 and TRBJ1-2; 9 nucleotides align to TRBD1. Germline V gene data show CDR1 as MNHEY and CDR2 as SVGAGI. The CDR3 loop spans 14 amino acids. V lost 5 bases to trimming and J lost 8 bases; unmatched junction nucleotides: 9. CDR3 amino acids: CASSPYRGLGGYTF. The CDR3 DNA reads as TGTGCCAGCAGTCCCTACAGGGGGCTGGGGGGCTACACCTTC.

This chain links TRBV3-1 (or the pseudogene TRBV3-2) with TRBJ2-7; D call uncertain. Trimming left V 4 bases short and J 0 bases short, with 10 bases between. The CDR3 is 14 amino acids. The germline gives CDR1 LGHDT, CDR2 YNNKEL (reference sequence). Here the CDR3 DNA reads TGTGCCAGCAGCCCCATATTTAGCTCCTACGAGCAGTACTTC. The encoded protein is CASSPIFSSYEQYF.

The rearrangement uses TRBV7-6 and TRBJ2-5, with TRBD2 as a possible D gene (6 bases). Germline loops: CDR1 SGHVS, CDR2 FNYEAQ. Trimming left V 1 base short and J 2 bases short, with 14 bases between. This CDR3 has 16 amino acids. The CDR3 DNA is TGTGCCAGCAGCTTAGGGGGCGGGGCCTTACAAGAGACCCAGTACTTC. It is translated as CASSLGGGALQETQYF.

V is TRBV9 and J is TRBJ1-1; 7 bases agree with TRBD1. The V gene end was trimmed by 3 bases and the J gene end by 1 base; junction bases not matched to a gene: 9. Germline-derived CDR1 and CDR2 are SGDLS and YYNGEE. This CDR3 contains 16 residues. In nucleotides, the CDR3 is TGTGCCAGCAGCGCCCCCCAGGGGGTCCAGAACACTGAAGCTTTCTTT. As protein: CASSAPQGVQNTEAFF. The full variable domain, with the rest looked up from reference TRBV9 and TRBJ1-1, is DSGVTQTPKHLITATGQRVTLRCSPRSGDLSVYWYQQSLDQGLQFLIQYYNGEERAKGNILERFSAQQFPDLHSELNLSSLELGDSALYFCASSAPQGVQNTEAFFGQGTRLTVV.

The chain links TRBV10-3 to TRBJ1-2, with a weak D call TRBD1 (5 bases). Deletions cut 0 bases from V and 0 bases from J, with 8 bases between. Germline loops: CDR1 ENHRY, CDR2 SYGVKD. The CDR3 loop spans 15 amino acids. Here the CDR3 reads CAISESGPPNYGYTF. Written as DNA, the CDR3 is TGTGCCATCAGTGAGTCGGGGCCCCCTAACTATGGCTACACCTTC.